A single sample gave rise to the 15 T cell receptor beta chains below, sequenced in a study of early stage breast cancer tumors. Data came from immunoSEQ multiplex PCR; TCRdb stores just in-frame clones and leaves some out. The sample carries roughly 57,000 clones, around nine tenths recorded once. Sequenced: blood. The receptors come from a person between 65 and 80 years old with breast cancer.

This clone was detected only a few times. The V call is TRBV9, the J call TRBJ1-3; tentative D call: TRBD1 (6 bases). The CDR3 spans 17 residues. Trimming pared 3 bases from V and 1 base from J, leaving 17 bases between. Looked up from germline, CDR1 is SGDLS and CDR2 is YYNGEE. CDR3 DNA: TGTGCCAGCAGCGCCCAACCCGGGACATTGTCTGGAAACACCATATATTTT. It codes for CASSAQPGTLSGNTIYF.

The chain has TRBV5-1 and TRBJ1-4; perhaps TRBD1 as D (6 bases). Trimming took 2 bases from V and 1 from J, leaving 15 bases between them. Germline loops: CDR1 SGHRS, CDR2 YFSETQ. The CDR3 runs to 17 residues. CDR3: CASSFTQGFLTNEKLFF. The CDR3 region has the DNA TGCGCCAGCAGCTTCACGCAGGGGTTTTTAACTAATGAAAAACTGTTTTTT.

V is TRBV5-8 and J is TRBJ2-7; 8 positions match TRBD1. CDR1 SGHTS and CDR2 YDEGEE come from the germline V gene. The V gene end was trimmed by 4 bases and the J gene end by 0 bases; junction bases not matched to a gene: 12. The CDR3 contains 17 residues. CDR3: CASSPFRGTGSSYEQYF. The CDR3 region has the DNA TGTGCCAGCAGCCCTTTCAGGGGGACAGGAAGCTCCTACGAGCAGTACTTC.

The rearrangement links TRBV28 to TRBJ2-7; 7 bases agree with TRBD2. J gave up 7 bases and V 6 bases, and 9 bases lay outside the gene matches. CDR1 MDHEN and CDR2 SYDVKM come from the germline V gene. The CDR3 is 13 amino acids. CDR3: CASRRAYGGEQYF. The CDR3 DNA reads as TGTGCCAGCAGGCGAGCTTACGGGGGGGAGCAGTACTTC.

The count of this clone is one. The rearrangement links TRBV4-1 to TRBJ2-3; 9 nucleotides agree with TRBD2. CDR1 and CDR2 (germline): MGHRA, YSYEKL. The ends lost 4 bases at V and 5 bases at J; junction bases unmatched: 19. This CDR3 region has 19 residues. For the CDR3, the DNA is TGCGCCAGCAGCCTCTTTAACGTATTCGGCGGGGGGGCGAGAGATACGCAGTATTTT. Translated: CASSLFNVFGGGARDTQYF.

This clone was observed a handful of times. The J gene is TRBJ2-5, the V gene TRBV5-1; possible D gene TRBD2, 6 bases. V dropped 3 bases and J dropped 2 bases, with 17 bases sitting between them. The CDR3 covers 16 residues. Germline assignment: CDR1 SGHRS and CDR2 YFSETQ. This CDR3 is CASSWDRDFPQETQYF. CDR3 DNA: TGCGCCAGCAGCTGGGACCGGGACTTCCCACAAGAGACCCAGTACTTC.

Only a few counts were recorded for this clone. This chain links TRBV9 with TRBJ1-3, with 7 nucleotides matching TRBD1. The CDR3 is 14 amino acids. J was trimmed by 2 bases and V by 3 bases; bases with no gene match: 2. Germline CDR1 is SGDLS and CDR2 is YYNGEE. CDR3 region: CASSGDSPGNTIYF. The CDR3 region has the DNA TGTGCCAGCAGCGGGGACAGCCCTGGAAACACCATATATTTT.

This chain joins TRBV10-3 and TRBJ2-3; 11 nucleotides line up with TRBD1. Trimming removed 6 bases from V and 5 bases from J; junction bases left unmatched: 10. CDR3 length: 16 amino acids. The germline CDR1 and CDR2 sequences are ENHRY and SYGVKD. Written as DNA, the CDR3 is TGTGCCATCAGAAATAGGACAGGGGGCGGCGGAGATACGCAGTATTTT. It yields the protein CAIRNRTGGGGDTQYF.

This clone occurred once. The rearrangement joins TRBV7-9 to TRBJ1-5; maybe TRBD1 (5 bases). This CDR3 has 14 residues. Trimming left V 5 bases short and J 9 bases short, with 17 bases between. Germline V CDR1 and CDR2: SEHNR, FQNEAQ (reference sequence). The CDR3 coding sequence is TGTGCCAGCAGCCCTGGGGGGGGGTTCCGGCCCCAGCATTTT. This sequence encodes CASSPGGGFRPQHF.

V and J are TRBV7-3 and TRBJ1-3, with D possibly matching TRBD1 (6 bases). The CDR3 loop spans 18 amino acids. Germline V lookup: CDR1 SGHTA, CDR2 FQGTGA. V gave up 0 bases and J gave up 0 bases, with 15 bases separating them. In DNA, the CDR3 is TGTGCCAGCAGCTTAACCGGGGACACTCTTCGCTCTGGAAACACCATATATTTT. It codes for CASSLTGDTLRSGNTIYF.

This chain joins TRBV11-3 and TRBJ2-3; the D gene is possibly TRBD2 (5 bases). This CDR3 has 14 amino acids. Trimming removed 5 bases at V and 2 bases at J, with 11 bases between. Germline V gene sequence: CDR1 SGHNT, CDR2 YENEEA. The CDR3 reads CASSKSGFTDTQYF. DNA for the CDR3: TGTGCCAGCAGCAAAAGCGGCTTCACAGATACGCAGTATTTT.

This sequence joins TRBV5-4 and TRBJ2-1, with 7 bases matching TRBD2. Germline assignment: CDR1 SGHNT and CDR2 YYREEE (reference sequence). The CDR3 is 15 residues long. The trim removed 3 bases at V and 4 bases at J, leaving 7 bases unmatched. The CDR3: CASSSRLAGYNEQFF. For the CDR3, the DNA is TGTGCCAGCAGCTCAAGACTAGCCGGATACAATGAGCAGTTCTTC.

This rearrangement joins TRBV30 to TRBJ2-5; TRBD2 matches at 7 bases. V trimming: 3 bases; J trimming: 4 bases; junction bases outside the gene matches: 2. Germline V gives CDR1 GTSNPN, CDR2 SVGIG (reference sequence). The CDR3 length is 12 residues. DNA of the CDR3: TGTGCCTGGAGGGGAGGGCCAGAGACCCAGTACTTC. This translates into CAWRGGPETQYF.

The chain employs TRBV18 and TRBJ1-1; D is uncertain. Trimming removed 2 bases from V and 0 bases from J, with 10 bases in between. There are 15 residues in the CDR3. From germline, CDR1 is KGHSH and CDR2 LQKENI. For the CDR3, the DNA is TGTGCCAGCTCACCAGGGCCAGTAATGAACACTGAAGCTTTCTTT. Its translation: CASSPGPVMNTEAFF.

The chain is built from TRBV11-2 and TRBJ1-1; 8 nucleotides line up with TRBD1. The CDR3 is 13 residues long. Germline CDR1 SGHAT, CDR2 FQNNGV. V was clipped by 5 bases and J by 7 bases; unmatched bases: 6. CDR3 sequence reads: CASSTQGGLEAFF. CDR3 DNA: TGTGCCAGCAGCACACAGGGGGGACTTGAAGCTTTCTTT. The full variable domain, with the rest looked up from reference TRBV11-2 and TRBJ1-1, is EAGVAQSPRYKIIEKRQSVAFWCNPISGHATLYWYQQILGQGPKLLIQFQNNGVVDDSQLPKDRFSAERLKGVDSTLKIQPAKLEDSAVYLCASSTQGGLEAFFGQGTRLTVV.